A single sample gave rise to the 9 T cell receptor beta chains below, sequenced in a study of blood T cell repertoires in COVID-19. This table comes from immunoSEQ multiplex PCR, and its TCRdb copy is limited to in-frame clones, with some not included. The profile shows about 93,000 clones, about 77% of them singletons. The sequenced sample was peripheral blood. All receptors come from a human donor in a cohort sampled during active COVID-19.

The chain is built from TRBV7-9 and TRBJ2-7, with 9 bases aligning to TRBD1. Germline V gene sequence: CDR1 SEHNR, CDR2 FQNEAQ (reference sequence). Losses at the gene ends were 4 bases for V and 5 bases for J; bases not matched to a gene: 6. The CDR3 loop spans 14 amino acids. CDR3 DNA sequence: TGTGCCAGCAGCTCCGGGACAGGGAGGAACGAGCAGTACTTC. Translating gives CASSSGTGRNEQYF. The entire variable domain, with the rest obtained from reference TRBV7-9 and TRBJ2-7, is as follows: DTGVSQNPRHKITKRGQNVTFRCDPISEHNRLYWYRQTLGQGPEFLTYFQNEAQLEKSRLLSDRFSAERPKGSFSTLEIQRTEQGDSAMYLCASSSGTGRNEQYFGPGTRLTVT.

CDR3 coding DNA: TGTGCCAGCAGTTATGGCCGGGGGGTTCGGACAGATACGCAGTATTTT. It yields the protein CASSYGRGVRTDTQYF. The genes are TRBV6-2 or TRBV6-3 and TRBJ2-3; 7 positions agree with TRBD2. With 3 bases clipped from V and 3 bases from J, the junction kept 9 bases outside the gene matches. This CDR3 region has 16 residues. Germline V gene sequence: CDR1 MNHEY, CDR2 SVGEGT.

The table lists this clone with a few counts. J is TRBJ2-7 and V is TRBV11-2, with D hard to call. The ends were cut back, 4 bases at V and 4 bases at J, with 8 bases in the middle. Germline assignment: CDR1 SGHAT and CDR2 FQNNGV. The CDR3 sequence is 12 residues long. CDR3 DNA sequence: TGTGCCAGCAGCTCCACGAGGTACGAGCAGTACTTC. It codes for CASSSTRYEQYF.

This chain connects TRBV2 to TRBJ2-7; the D gene is possibly TRBD2 (5 bases). The CDR3 has 13 amino acids. Germline V gene lookup returns CDR1 SNHLY and CDR2 FYNNEI. Trimming stripped 7 bases from V and 6 bases from J, with 16 bases between. Here the CDR3 reads CASTFSRTSEQYF. DNA for the CDR3: TGTGCCAGCACCTTTAGCCGGACTTCCGAGCAGTACTTC.

This clone was found once. J is TRBJ2-1 and V is TRBV6-5, with TRBD2 as a possible D gene (6 bases). The CDR3 has 15 amino acids. The germline V gene has CDR1 MNHEY and CDR2 SVGAGI. Trimming took 6 bases from V and 3 from J, leaving 15 bases between them. The DNA for the CDR3 is TGTGCCAGCAGAGCGGGCCAATTCCTCTACAATGAGCAGTTCTTC. Residues: CASRAGQFLYNEQFF.

This chain connects TRBV28 to TRBJ1-2; 7 positions agree with TRBD1. The length of the CDR3 is 13 residues. The J segment lost 8 bases and the V segment lost 6 bases, leaving 9 bases of the junction unmatched. The germline V gene has CDR1 MDHEN and CDR2 SYDVKM. CDR3 amino acids: CASRPTGESGYTF. The CDR3 region has the DNA TGTGCCAGCAGGCCTACAGGGGAATCAGGCTACACCTTC.

CDR3 DNA sequence: TGTGCCAGCAGCCCGACAGTTCATCCTGGAAACACCATATATTTT. Its protein is CASSPTVHPGNTIYF. The chain is built from TRBV5-5 and TRBJ1-3, with D possibly being TRBD1 (5 bases). Trimming pared 4 bases from V and 2 bases from J, leaving 13 bases between. The CDR3 is 15 residues long. Germline values: CDR1 SGHKS, CDR2 YYEKEE (reference sequence).

This clone has a handful of counts. The chain combines TRBV6-5 with TRBJ2-7; D not certain. The germline V and J ends were trimmed by 4 bases and 3 bases, with 4 bases remaining between them. The germline V gene encodes CDR1 MNHEY and CDR2 SVGAGI. CDR3 size: 11 residues. The CDR3 is CASSSNYEQYF. In DNA form, the CDR3 reads TGTGCCAGCAGTTCAAACTACGAGCAGTACTTC.

The rearrangement links TRBV7-3 to TRBJ2-1; D gene ambiguous. V was clipped by 2 bases and J by 4 bases, with 15 bases between them. The CDR3 is made up of 16 amino acids. Germline-derived CDR1 and CDR2 are SGHTA and FQGTGA. The CDR3 nucleotides read TGTGCCAGCAGCTTATTCCCTGGCGGAGCTTACAATGAGCAGTTCTTC. Its protein is CASSLFPGGAYNEQFF.